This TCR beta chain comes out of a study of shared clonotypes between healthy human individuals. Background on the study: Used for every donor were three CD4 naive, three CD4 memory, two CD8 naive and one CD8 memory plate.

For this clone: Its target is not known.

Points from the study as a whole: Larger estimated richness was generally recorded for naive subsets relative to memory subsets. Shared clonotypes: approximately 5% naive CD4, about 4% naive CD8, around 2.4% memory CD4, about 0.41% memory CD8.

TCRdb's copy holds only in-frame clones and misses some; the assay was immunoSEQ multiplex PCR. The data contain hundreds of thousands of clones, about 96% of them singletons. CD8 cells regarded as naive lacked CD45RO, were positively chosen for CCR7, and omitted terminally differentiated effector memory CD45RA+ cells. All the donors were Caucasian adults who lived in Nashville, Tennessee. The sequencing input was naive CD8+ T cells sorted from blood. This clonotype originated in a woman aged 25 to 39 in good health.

Written as DNA, the CDR3 is TGTGCCAGCACCCCCCCTCCCGGGATCGATGAGCAGTTCTTC. Encoded protein: CASTPPPGIDEQFF. The chain employs TRBV7-9 and TRBJ2-1; possible D gene TRBD2, 5 bases. Per germline, CDR1 SEHNR and CDR2 FQNEAQ (reference sequence). V lost 7 bases, J lost 8 bases, and 18 bases lay in between. The CDR3 is made up of 14 amino acids.